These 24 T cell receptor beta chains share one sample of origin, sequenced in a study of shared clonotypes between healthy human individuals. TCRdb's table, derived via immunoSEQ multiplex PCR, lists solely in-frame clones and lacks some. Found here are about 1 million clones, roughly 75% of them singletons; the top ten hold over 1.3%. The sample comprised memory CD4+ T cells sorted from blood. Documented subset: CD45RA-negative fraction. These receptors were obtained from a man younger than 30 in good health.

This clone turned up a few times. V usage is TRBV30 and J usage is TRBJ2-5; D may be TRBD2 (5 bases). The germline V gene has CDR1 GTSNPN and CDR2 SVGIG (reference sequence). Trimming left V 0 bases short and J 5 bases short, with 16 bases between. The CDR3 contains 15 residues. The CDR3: CAWSVLGKGGETQYF. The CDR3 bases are TGTGCCTGGAGTGTACTCGGGAAAGGTGGGGAGACCCAGTACTTC.

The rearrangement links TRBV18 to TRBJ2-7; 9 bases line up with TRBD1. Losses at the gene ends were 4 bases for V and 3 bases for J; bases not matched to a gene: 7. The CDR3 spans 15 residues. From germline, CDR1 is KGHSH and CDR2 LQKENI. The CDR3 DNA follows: TGTGCCAGCTCACAACCTGGACAGGGGCACTACGAGCAGTACTTC. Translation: CASSQPGQGHYEQYF. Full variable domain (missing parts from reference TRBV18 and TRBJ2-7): NAGVMQNPRHLVRRRGQEARLRCSPMKGHSHVYWYRQLPEEGLKFMVYLQKENIIDESGMPKERFSAEFPKEGPSILRIQQVVRGDSAAYFCASSQPGQGHYEQYFGPGTRLTVT.

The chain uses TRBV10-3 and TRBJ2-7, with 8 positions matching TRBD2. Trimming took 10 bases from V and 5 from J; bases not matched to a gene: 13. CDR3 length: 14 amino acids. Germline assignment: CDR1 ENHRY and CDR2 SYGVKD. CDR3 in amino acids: CATKSPGLVNEQYF. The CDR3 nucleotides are TGTGCCACTAAATCACCGGGACTAGTGAACGAGCAGTACTTC.

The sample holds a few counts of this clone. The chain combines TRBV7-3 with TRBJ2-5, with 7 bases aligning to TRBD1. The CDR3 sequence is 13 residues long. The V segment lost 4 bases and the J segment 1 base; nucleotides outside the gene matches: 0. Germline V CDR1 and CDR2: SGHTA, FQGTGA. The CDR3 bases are TGTGCCAGCAGCTCAGGGGGCCAAGAGACCCAGTACTTC. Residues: CASSSGGQETQYF.

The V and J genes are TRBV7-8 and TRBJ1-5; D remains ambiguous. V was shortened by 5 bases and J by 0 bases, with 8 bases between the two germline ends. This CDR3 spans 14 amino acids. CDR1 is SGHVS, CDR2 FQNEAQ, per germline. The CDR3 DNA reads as TGTGCCAGCAGCCCCTTTGGTAGCAATCAGCCCCAGCATTTT. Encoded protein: CASSPFGSNQPQHF.

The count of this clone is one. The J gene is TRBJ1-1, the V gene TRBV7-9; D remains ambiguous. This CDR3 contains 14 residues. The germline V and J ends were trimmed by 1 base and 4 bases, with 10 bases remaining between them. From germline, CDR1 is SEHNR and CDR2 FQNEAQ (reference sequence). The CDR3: CASSLVASGTEAFF. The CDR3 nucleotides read TGTGCCAGCAGCTTAGTTGCGTCCGGCACTGAAGCTTTCTTT.

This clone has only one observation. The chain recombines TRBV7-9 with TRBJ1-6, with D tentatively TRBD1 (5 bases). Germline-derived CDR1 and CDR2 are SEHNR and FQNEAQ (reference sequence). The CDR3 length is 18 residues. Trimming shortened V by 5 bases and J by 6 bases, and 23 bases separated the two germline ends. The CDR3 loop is CASSGQERAGSLNSPLHF. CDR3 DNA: TGTGCCAGCAGCGGCCAGGAGAGGGCAGGGTCCCTTAATTCACCCCTCCACTTT.

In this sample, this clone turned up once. CDR3 DNA: TGTGCCTGGAGTGGAGTCCCAAAGCCTACAGGGAGGTTAGCTGAAGCTTTCTTT. Translation: CAWSGVPKPTGRLAEAFF. The chain joins TRBV30 to TRBJ1-1; tentative D call: TRBD1 (6 bases). The germline CDR1 and CDR2 sequences are GTSNPN and SVGIG (reference sequence). Trimming removed 1 base at V and 6 bases at J, with 27 bases between. This CDR3 region has 18 residues.

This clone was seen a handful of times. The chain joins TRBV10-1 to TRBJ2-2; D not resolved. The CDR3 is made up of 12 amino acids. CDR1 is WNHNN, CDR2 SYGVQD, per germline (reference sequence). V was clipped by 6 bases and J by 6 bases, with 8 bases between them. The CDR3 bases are TGCGCCAGCAGCGCTAACGCCGGGGAGCTGTTTTTT. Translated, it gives CASSANAGELFF.

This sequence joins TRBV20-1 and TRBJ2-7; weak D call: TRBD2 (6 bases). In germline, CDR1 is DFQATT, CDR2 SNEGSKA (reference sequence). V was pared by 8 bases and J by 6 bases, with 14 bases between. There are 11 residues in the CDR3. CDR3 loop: CSIIPGGEQYF. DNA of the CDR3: TGCAGTATCATCCCCGGGGGCGAGCAGTACTTC.

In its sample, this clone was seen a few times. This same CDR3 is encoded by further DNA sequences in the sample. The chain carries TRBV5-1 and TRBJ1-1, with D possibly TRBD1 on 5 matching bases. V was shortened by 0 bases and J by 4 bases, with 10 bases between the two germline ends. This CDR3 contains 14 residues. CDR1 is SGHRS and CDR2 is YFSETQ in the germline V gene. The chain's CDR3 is CASSLARTGTEAFF. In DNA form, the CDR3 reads TGCGCCAGCAGCTTGGCCCGAACAGGCACTGAAGCTTTCTTT.

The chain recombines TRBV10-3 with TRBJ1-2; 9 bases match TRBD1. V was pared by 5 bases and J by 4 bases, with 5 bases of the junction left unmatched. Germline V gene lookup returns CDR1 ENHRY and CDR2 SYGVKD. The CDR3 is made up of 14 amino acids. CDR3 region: CAISPGQGSYGYTF. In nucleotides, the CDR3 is TGTGCCATCAGTCCCGGACAGGGGTCCTATGGCTACACCTTC.

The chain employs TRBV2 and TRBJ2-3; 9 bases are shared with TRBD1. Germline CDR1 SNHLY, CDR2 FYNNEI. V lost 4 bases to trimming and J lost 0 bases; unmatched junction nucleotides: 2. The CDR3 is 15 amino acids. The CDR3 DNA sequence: TGTGCCAGCAGTGCCGGGACAGGGAGCACAGATACGCAGTATTTT. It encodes CASSAGTGSTDTQYF.

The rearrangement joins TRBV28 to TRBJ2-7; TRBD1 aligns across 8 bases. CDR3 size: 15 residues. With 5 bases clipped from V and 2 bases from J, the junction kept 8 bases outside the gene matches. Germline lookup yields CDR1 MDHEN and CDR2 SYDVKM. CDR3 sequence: CASSPSLTGAYEQYF. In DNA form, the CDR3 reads TGTGCCAGCAGTCCCTCCCTGACAGGGGCCTACGAGCAGTACTTC.

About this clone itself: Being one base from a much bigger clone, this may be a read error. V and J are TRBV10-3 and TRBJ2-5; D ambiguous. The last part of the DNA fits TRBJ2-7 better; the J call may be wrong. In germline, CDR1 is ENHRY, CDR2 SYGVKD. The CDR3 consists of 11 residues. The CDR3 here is CAISGGYEQYF. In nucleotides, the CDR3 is TGTGCCATCAGTGGTGGCTACGAGCAGTACTTC.

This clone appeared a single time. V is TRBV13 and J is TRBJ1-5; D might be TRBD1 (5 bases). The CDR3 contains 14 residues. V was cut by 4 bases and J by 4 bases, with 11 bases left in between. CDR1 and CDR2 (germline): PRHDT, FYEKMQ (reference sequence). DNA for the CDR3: TGTGCCAGCAGCTGGGGACGGATTAATCAGCCCCAGCATTTT. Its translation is CASSWGRINQPQHF.

CDR3 nucleotide sequence: TGTGCCAGCAGGAGGGGGCCCGCCCCCGGGGAGCTGTTTTTT. Translation: CASRRGPAPGELFF. The V call is TRBV2, the J call TRBJ2-2; 7 nucleotides align to TRBD1. Germline V gives CDR1 SNHLY, CDR2 FYNNEI. CDR3 length: 14 amino acids. V shed 6 bases and J 6 bases; nucleotides not matched to a gene: 7.

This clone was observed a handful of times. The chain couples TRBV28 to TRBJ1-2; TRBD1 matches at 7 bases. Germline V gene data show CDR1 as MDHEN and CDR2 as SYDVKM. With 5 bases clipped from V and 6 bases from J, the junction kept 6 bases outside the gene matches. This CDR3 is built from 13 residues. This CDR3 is CASSPTGWNGYTF. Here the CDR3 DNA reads TGTGCCAGCAGTCCGACAGGGTGGAATGGCTACACCTTC.

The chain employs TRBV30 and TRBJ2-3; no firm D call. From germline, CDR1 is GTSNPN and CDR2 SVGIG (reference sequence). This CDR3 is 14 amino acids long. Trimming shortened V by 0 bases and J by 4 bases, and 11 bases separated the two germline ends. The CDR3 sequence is CAWSVGAWSDTQYF. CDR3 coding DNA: TGTGCCTGGAGTGTAGGTGCGTGGTCAGATACGCAGTATTTT.

Written as DNA, the CDR3 is TGTGCCAGCAGCTCCCCCCCTAGCGGGGGGTCATTGAAGACCCAGTACTTC. Translating gives CASSSPPSGGSLKTQYF. The chain has TRBV7-2 and TRBJ2-5; 11 bases are shared with TRBD2. Germline CDR1 and CDR2: SGHTA and FQGNSA. CDR3 size: 17 residues. Trimming cost V 4 bases and J 6 bases; bases outside gene matches: 13.

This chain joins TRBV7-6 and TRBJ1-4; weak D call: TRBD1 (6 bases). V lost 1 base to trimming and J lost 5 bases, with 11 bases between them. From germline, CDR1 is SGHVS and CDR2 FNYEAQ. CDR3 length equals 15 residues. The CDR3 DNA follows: TGTGCCAGCAGCTTAGACCTGGGGACAAATGAAAAACTGTTTTTT. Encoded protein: CASSLDLGTNEKLFF.

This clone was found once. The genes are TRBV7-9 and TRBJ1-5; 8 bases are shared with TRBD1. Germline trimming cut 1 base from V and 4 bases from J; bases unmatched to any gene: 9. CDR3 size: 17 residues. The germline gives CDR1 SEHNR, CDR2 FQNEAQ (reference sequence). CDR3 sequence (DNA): TGTGCCAGCAGCTTAGTTACCGGCGACAGGGGTAATCAGCCCCAGCATTTT. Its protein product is CASSLVTGDRGNQPQHF. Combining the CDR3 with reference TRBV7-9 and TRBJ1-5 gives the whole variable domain DTGVSQNPRHKITKRGQNVTFRCDPISEHNRLYWYRQTLGQGPEFLTYFQNEAQLEKSRLLSDRFSAERPKGSFSTLEIQRTEQGDSAMYLCASSLVTGDRGNQPQHFGDGTRLSIL.

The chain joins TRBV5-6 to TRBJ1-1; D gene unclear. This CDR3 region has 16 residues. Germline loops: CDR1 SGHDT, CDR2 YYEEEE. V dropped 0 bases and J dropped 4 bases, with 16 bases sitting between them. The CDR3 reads CASSLAGWGEVTEAFF. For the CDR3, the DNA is TGTGCCAGCAGCTTGGCCGGATGGGGTGAGGTCACTGAAGCTTTCTTT. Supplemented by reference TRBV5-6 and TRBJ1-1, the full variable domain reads DAGVTQSPTHLIKTRGQQVTLRCSPKSGHDTVSWYQQALGQGPQFIFQYYEEEERQRGNFPDRFSGHQFPNYSSELNVNALLLGDSALYLCASSLAGWGEVTEAFFGQGTRLTVV.

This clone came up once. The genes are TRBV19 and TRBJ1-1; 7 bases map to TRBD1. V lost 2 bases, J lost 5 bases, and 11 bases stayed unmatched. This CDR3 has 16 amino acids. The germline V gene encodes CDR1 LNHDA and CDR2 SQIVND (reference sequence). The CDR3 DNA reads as TGTGCCAGTAGTATACCCCGGGGGCAGGGGGAAACTGAAGCTTTCTTT. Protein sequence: CASSIPRGQGETEAFF. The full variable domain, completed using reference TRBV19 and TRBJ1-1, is DGGITQSPKYLFRKEGQNVTLSCEQNLNHDAMYWYRQDPGQGLRLIYYSQIVNDFQKGDIAEGYSVSREKKESFPLTVTSAQKNPTAFYLCASSIPRGQGETEAFFGQGTRLTVV.